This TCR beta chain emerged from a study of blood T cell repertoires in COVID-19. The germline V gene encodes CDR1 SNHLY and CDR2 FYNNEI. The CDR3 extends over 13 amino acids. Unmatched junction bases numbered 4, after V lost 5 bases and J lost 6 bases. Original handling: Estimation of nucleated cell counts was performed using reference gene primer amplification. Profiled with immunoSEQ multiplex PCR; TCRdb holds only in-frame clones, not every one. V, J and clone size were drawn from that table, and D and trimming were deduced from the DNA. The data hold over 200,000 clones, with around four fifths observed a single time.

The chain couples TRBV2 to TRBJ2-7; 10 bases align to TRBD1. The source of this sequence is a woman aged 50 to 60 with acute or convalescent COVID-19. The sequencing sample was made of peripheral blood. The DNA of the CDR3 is TGTGCCAGCAGTCGGACAGGGGGTGGCGAGCAGTACTTC. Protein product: CASSRTGGGEQYF.